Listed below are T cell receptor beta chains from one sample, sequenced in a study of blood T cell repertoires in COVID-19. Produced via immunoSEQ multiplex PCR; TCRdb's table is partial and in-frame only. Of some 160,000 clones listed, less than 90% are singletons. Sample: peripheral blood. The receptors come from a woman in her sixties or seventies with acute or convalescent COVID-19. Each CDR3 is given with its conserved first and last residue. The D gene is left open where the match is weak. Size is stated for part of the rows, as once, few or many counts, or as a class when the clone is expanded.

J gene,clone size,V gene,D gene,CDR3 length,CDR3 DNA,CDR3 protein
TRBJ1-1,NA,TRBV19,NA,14,TGTGCCAGCTCGACCGGCAGGGGAAGAACTGAAGCTTTCTTT,CASSTGRGRTEAFF
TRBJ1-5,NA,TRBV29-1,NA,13,TGCAGCGTTCAAGGGGGAGGGGGTCAGCCCCAGCATTTT,CSVQGGGGQPQHF
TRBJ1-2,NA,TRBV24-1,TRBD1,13,TGTGCCACCAGTGTAGGACAGGGCTATGGCTACACCTTC,CATSVGQGYGYTF
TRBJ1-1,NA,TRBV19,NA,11,TGTGCCAGTCGAAGGGGGACTGAAGCTTTCTTT,CASRRGTEAFF
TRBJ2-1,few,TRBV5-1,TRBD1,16,TGCGCCAGCAGCTTGTATGGGACAGGGATCGCCAATGAGCAGTTCTTC,CASSLYGTGIANEQFF
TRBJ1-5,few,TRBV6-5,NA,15,TGTGCCAGCACTCGGTCATTTTATAGCAATCAGCCCCAGCATTTT,CASTRSFYSNQPQHF
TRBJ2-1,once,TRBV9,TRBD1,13,TGTGCCAGCAGCGTTCAGGGGGCGGATGAGCAGTTCTTC,CASSVQGADEQFF
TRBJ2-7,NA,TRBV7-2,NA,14,TGTGCCAGCAGCTTAGCAGGGGAAGCCTACGAGCAGTACTTC,CASSLAGEAYEQYF
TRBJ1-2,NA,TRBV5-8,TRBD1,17,TGTGCCAGCAGCTTAATGGCAGGGGGCTCTAGCAACTATGGCTACACCTTC,CASSLMAGGSSNYGYTF
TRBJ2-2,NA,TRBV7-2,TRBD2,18,TGTGCCAGCAGCCCTACCCGGCTAGCGGGGAAAAACACCGGGGAGCTGTTTTTT,CASSPTRLAGKNTGELFF
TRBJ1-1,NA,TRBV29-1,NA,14,TGCAGCGCCCTTAGGGCCGGGGTGAACACTGAAGCTTTCTTT,CSALRAGVNTEAFF
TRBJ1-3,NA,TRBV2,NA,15,TGTGCCAGCAGTTTCGAACAGGGCACTGGAAACACCATATATTTT,CASSFEQGTGNTIYF
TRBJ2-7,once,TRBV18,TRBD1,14,TGTGCCAGCTCCCCGGTCGGGACAGGGGGCGAGCAGTACTTC,CASSPVGTGGEQYF
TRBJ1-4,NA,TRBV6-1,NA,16,TGTGCCAGCAGTGAAGGACAGGTTTCAACTAATGAGAAACTGTTTTTT,CASSEGQVSTNEKLFF
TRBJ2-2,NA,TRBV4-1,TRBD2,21,TGCGCCAGCAGCCTCCAAGCAGAGGTCGGTTTGCGGGGGGGAACCACCGGGGAGCTGTTTTTT,CASSLQAEVGLRGGTTGELFF
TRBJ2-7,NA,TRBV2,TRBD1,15,TGTGCCAGCAGTAATCCGGGACAGGGCTCCTACGAGCAGTACTTC,CASSNPGQGSYEQYF
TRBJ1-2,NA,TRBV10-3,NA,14,TGTGCCATCACGGCGCAGGGAGGGGACTATGGCTACACCTTC,CAITAQGGDYGYTF
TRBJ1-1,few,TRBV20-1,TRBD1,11,TGCAGTGCCACCGGGACAGCTGAAGCTTTCTTT,CSATGTAEAFF
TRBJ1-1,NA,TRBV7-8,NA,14,TGTGCCAGCAGCGCTGACAGAACTAACACTGAAGCTTTCTTT,CASSADRTNTEAFF
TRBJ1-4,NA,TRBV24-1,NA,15,TGTGCCACCAGTGATTCCGGACAGAGGAGAGAAAAACTGTTTTTT,CATSDSGQRREKLFF
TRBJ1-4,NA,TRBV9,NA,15,TGTGCCAGCAGCGTAGGGCCAGGGAGGGACGAAAAACTGTTTTTT,CASSVGPGRDEKLFF
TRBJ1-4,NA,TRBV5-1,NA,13,TGCGCCAGCAACCAGGGGAGTAATGAAAAACTGTTTTTT,CASNQGSNEKLFF
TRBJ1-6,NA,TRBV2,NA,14,TGTGCCAGCAGTGAAAGGGCAGGGGCTTCACCCCTCCACTTT,CASSERAGASPLHF
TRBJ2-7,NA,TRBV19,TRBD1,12,TGTGCCAGTAGTATGGACAGGCGCGAGCAGTACTTC,CASSMDRREQYF
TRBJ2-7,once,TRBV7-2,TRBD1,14,TGTGCCAGCAGCTTAGGGTTTGAGGGGGCCGAGCAGTACTTC,CASSLGFEGAEQYF
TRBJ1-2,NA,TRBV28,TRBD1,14,TGTGCCAGCAGTCGTCCCGGGACAGGGGATGGCTACACCTTC,CASSRPGTGDGYTF
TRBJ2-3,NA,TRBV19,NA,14,TGTGCCAGTACGAGAGCACGGGGTTCAGATACGCAGTATTTT,CASTRARGSDTQYF